This record concerns one TCR beta chain sequence. The age range of participants was about 18 to 100 years, with residence in about two dozen US areas. Membership in each cohort depended on participant-reported clinical history. For recovered donors of Cohort 3, there were two negative PCRs, clearance, or symptom resolution. This sample was included in a study of blood T cell repertoires in COVID-19. Across the whole study: T cells, B-cell-depleted T cells, or PBMCs supplied cDNA or gDNA.

The protocol was immunoSEQ multiplex PCR, while the TCRdb copy is restricted to in-frame clones and leaves out a portion. The data hold roughly 290,000 clones, with approximately 85% observed a single time. This CDR3 spans 14 amino acids. The V end lost 7 bases, the J end lost 1 base, and 13 bases lay between the germline ends. Germline V gives CDR1 ENHRY, CDR2 SYGVKD. The J gene is TRBJ1-1, the V gene TRBV10-3; D may be TRBD1 (6 bases). The sequencing sample was made of PBMCs or T cells enriched from blood (not recorded which). The sequence derives from a man younger than 45 who had recovered from COVID-19. The DNA for the CDR3 is TGTGCCATCACCAAAGGGGGGGGGAACACTGAAGCTTTCTTT. It codes for CAITKGGGNTEAFF.